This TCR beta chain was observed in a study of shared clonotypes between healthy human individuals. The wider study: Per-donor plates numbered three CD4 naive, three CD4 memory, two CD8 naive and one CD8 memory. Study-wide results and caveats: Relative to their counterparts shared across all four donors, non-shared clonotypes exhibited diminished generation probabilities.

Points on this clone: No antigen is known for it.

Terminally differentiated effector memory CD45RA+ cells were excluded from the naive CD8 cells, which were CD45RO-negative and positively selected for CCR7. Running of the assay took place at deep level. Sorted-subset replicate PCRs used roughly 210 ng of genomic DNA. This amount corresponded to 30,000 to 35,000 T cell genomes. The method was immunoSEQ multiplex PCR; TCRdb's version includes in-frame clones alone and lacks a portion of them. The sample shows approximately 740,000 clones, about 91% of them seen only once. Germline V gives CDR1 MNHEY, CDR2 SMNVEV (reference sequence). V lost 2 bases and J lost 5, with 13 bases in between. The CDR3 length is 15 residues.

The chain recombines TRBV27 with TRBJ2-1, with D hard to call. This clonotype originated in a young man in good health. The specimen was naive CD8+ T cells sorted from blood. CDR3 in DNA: TGTGCCAGCAGTTTAATCGCTGGGCTCGACAATGAGCAGTTCTTC. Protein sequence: CASSLIAGLDNEQFF.